This paragraph covers one TCR beta chain sequence. Antigen: not known. Only in-frame clones appear in the TCRdb table, and some are missing; sequencing was by immunoSEQ multiplex PCR. The sample has around 20,000 clones, roughly 89% seen once. The data were taken from a study of lymphopenia after photon versus proton radiotherapy. CDR3 length equals 14 residues. The germline CDR1 and CDR2 sequences are SGHNT and YYREEE (reference sequence). V lost 4 bases, J lost 6 bases, and 4 bases stayed unmatched. Study outcomes and limitations: Larger post-nadir TCR diversity loss correlated inversely with survival in deceased patients. Oligoclonal CD8+ Temra expansion after nadir drove photon patients' diversity drop. Under photons, naive T cells and diversity fell while effector/memory populations rose.

This sample comprised peripheral blood, obtained from a patient treated with proton-based radiotherapy. The V call is TRBV5-4, the J call TRBJ2-3, with 11 bases aligning to TRBD2. The TCR originated in a man at least 80 years old with esophageal cancer. The CDR3 sequence: CASSELAGVDTQYF. The CDR3, as DNA: TGTGCCAGCAGCGAACTAGCGGGGGTGGATACGCAGTATTTT.